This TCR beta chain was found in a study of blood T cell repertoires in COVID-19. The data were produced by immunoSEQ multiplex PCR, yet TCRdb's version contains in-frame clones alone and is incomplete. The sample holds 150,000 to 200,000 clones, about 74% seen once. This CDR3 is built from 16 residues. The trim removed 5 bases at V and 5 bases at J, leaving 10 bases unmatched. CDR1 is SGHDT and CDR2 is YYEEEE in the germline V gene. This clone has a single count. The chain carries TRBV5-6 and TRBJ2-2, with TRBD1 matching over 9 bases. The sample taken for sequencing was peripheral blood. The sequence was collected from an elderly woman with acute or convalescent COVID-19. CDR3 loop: CASSIPGQGETGELFF. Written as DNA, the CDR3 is TGTGCCAGCAGTATTCCGGGACAGGGAGAAACCGGGGAGCTGTTTTTT. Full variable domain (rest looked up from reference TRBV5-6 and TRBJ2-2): DAGVTQSPTHLIKTRGQQVTLRCSPKSGHDTVSWYQQALGQGPQFIFQYYEEEERQRGNFPDRFSGHQFPNYSSELNVNALLLGDSALYLCASSIPGQGETGELFFGEGSRLTVL.